This T cell receptor (beta chain) is from a study of tumor-infiltrating lymphocytes in primary liver carcinoma. Study-level background: The cohort included men and women aged 30 to 69 years. With diameters of roughly 4 to 11 cm, tumors were stage T1-T3 N0M0. Sample counts of productive TCRbeta reads spanned roughly 3.5 to 7.13 million; these counts were similar across tissue types.

Synthesis of TCR beta cDNA was carried out from 500 ng total RNA with a constant-region primer. For TCR beta, libraries were produced by three nested multiplex PCR rounds using slightly modified ARM-PCR. The study ran its first two PCR rounds for approximately 10 cycles each, using TRBV1-TRBV30 forward primers and a C-beta reverse primer. One entry per CDR3 protein results from TCRdb running MiXCR on the multiplex PCR reads. The table has hundreds of thousands of distinct CDR3 sequences, roughly three fifths seen once. It was unsorted whole blood that yielded blood RNA, and germline DNA was also extracted. This clonotype was observed at least ten times. CDR3 length equals 14 residues. CDR1 SGHAT and CDR2 FQNNGV come from the germline V gene. Between the trimmed V and J ends, which lost 7 bases and 4 bases, there was a span of 14 bases.

This clonotype originated in a woman in her twenties or thirties with primary liver carcinoma and hepatitis B virus infection. This rearrangement joins TRBV11-2 to TRBJ2-1; D gene unclear. The sequenced material came from peripheral blood. CDR3 DNA: TGTGCCAGCACCTCAATATTGAATTACAATGAGCAGTTCTTC. This codes for CASTSILNYNEQFF.